This T cell receptor (beta chain) is from a study of Ad26.COV2.S vaccination and SARS-CoV-2 variants. Germline V gives CDR1 SGHNT, CDR2 YYREEE (reference sequence). The length of the CDR3 is 13 residues. Trimming took 0 bases from V and 1 from J, leaving 2 bases between them. The treatment denotes: over 15 received Ad26.COV2.S at low or high dose, single or two shots; roughly five received placebo; per-sample allocation not given. Repertoires come from day 63 after the first vaccine or placebo injection. Based in Boston, the donor was an adult of 18-55 years. The repertoire was sequenced with immunoSEQ multiplex PCR; TCRdb's copy has only in-frame clones and lacks some. This sample carries around 320,000 clones, 86% of them seen once, and the ten largest clones take roughly 1.9%.

The sequence derives from a person between 18 and 59 years old who received the Ad26.COV2.S COVID-19 vaccine or a placebo. The chain is built from TRBV5-4 and TRBJ1-3; no reliable D call. Here the sequenced sample was peripheral blood, taken in a trial of Ad26.COV2.S vaccine versus placebo. CDR3 amino acids: CASSLESGNTIYF. The CDR3, as DNA: TGTGCCAGCAGCTTGGAGTCTGGAAACACCATATATTTT.